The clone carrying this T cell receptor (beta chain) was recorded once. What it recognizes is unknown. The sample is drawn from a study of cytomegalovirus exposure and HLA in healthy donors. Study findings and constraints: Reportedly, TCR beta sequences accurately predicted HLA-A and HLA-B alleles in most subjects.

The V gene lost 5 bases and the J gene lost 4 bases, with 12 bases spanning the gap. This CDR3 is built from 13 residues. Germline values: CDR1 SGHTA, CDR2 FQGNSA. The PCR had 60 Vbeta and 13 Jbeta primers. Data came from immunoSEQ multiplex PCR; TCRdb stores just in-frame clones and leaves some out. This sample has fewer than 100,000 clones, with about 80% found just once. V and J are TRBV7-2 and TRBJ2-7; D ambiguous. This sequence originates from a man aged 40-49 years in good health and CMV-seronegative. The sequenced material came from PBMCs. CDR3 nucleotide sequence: TGTGCCAGCAGCCCGCGGTACATATACGAGCAGTACTTC. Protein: CASSPRYIYEQYF.